The 32 T cell receptor beta chains listed next were all sequenced from one sample in a study of regulatory T cells in long-lasting Graves disease (dated by TCRdb to about 2021). Library preparation employed multiplex PCR. The instrument was an Illumina HiSeq 4000. To build TCR beta libraries, CDR3 regions were amplified by Arm-PCR using iRepertoire HTBI primers. TCRdb reworked the public reads: Q25 trimming with fastp, MiXCR clone assembly, productive beta chains retained. Duplicate CDR3 protein sequences are folded into a single record with the most common DNA and genes. In this sample the table shows over 450,000 distinct CDR3 sequences, 20% to 25% of which occur a single time. Over 6% of the sample lies in the top ten. The time point label here, explained by the study, means: persistent/refractory GD, antithyroid drugs over 5 years with positive TRAb. For both TCR sequencing and RNA sequencing, RNA was extracted from PBMCs in TRIzol.

The sequences come from peripheral blood mononuclear cells (PBMCs), collected when the disease was refractory, from a patient treated with antithyroid drugs. The receptors shown here come from a female donor with Graves disease.

This clonotype has only a few counts. This chain uses TRBV11-1 with TRBJ2-7; D ambiguous. The V end was cut by 0 bases, the J end by 3 bases, with 6 bases between. Looked up from germline, CDR1 is SGHAT and CDR2 is FQDESV (reference sequence). The CDR3 is 13 residues long. The CDR3: CASSLARVYEQYF. DNA for the CDR3: TGTGCCAGCAGCTTAGCCAGAGTCTACGAGCAGTACTTC.

This clonotype was seen only once. The chain employs TRBV3-1 and TRBJ2-3; D not resolved. In germline, CDR1 is LGHDT, CDR2 YNNKEL (reference sequence). The CDR3 extends over 14 amino acids. V gave up 6 bases and J gave up 5 bases, with 15 bases separating them. The CDR3 bases are TGTGCCAGCAGGAGGAATCCGATTGGAGATACGCAGTATTTT. It encodes CASRRNPIGDTQYF.

This clonotype turned up a few times. This chain uses TRBV9 with TRBJ1-2; D gene ambiguous. The germline V and J ends were trimmed by 0 bases and 4 bases, with 10 bases remaining between them. Germline CDR1 and CDR2: SGDLS and YYNGEE. The CDR3 is 14 residues long. The CDR3 sequence is CASSVAALTYGYTF. The DNA for the CDR3 is TGTGCCAGCAGCGTAGCGGCCCTCACCTATGGCTACACCTTC.

This clonotype was found once. The chain uses TRBV7-9 and TRBJ1-3; D perhaps matches TRBD1 (5 bases). CDR3 size: 15 residues. V gave up 5 bases and J gave up 1 base, with 12 bases separating them. Germline V gene lookup returns CDR1 SEHNR and CDR2 FQNEAQ (reference sequence). The CDR3 here is CASSTLGASGNTIYF. The CDR3 coding sequence is TGTGCCAGCAGCACCCTTGGGGCGTCTGGAAACACCATATATTTT.

Ten or more counts support this clonotype. The V and J genes are TRBV29-1 and TRBJ2-7, with unresolved D. The V and J ends lost 7 bases and 4 bases respectively, with 17 bases between them. The germline gives CDR1 SQVTM, CDR2 ANQGSEA. CDR3 length equals 13 residues. The CDR3 DNA reads TGCAGCGCTAAGGACGCCCGCGGATACGAGCAGTACTTC. Protein: CSAKDARGYEQYF.

As for this clonotype: A much larger clone differs from this one at a single base, so this may be a read error. CDR3: CASSLPGQGAYEQYF. CDR3 DNA: TGTGCCAGCAGCCTCCCGGGACAGGGGGCCTACGAGCAGTACTTC. The chain links TRBV28 to TRBJ2-7; 11 bases map to TRBD1. The CDR3 covers 15 residues. V trimming: 6 bases; J trimming: 2 bases; junction bases outside the gene matches: 6. From germline, CDR1 is MDHEN and CDR2 SYDVKM.

As regards this clonotype: This may come from a read error, since a much larger clone is one base off. The rearrangement joins TRBV28 to TRBJ2-7, with TRBD1 matching over 7 bases. This CDR3 comprises 14 residues. The V segment lost 5 bases and the J segment 4 bases; nucleotides outside the gene matches: 8. Germline CDR1 reads MDHEN; CDR2 reads SYDVKM. CDR3 residues: CASSALTGSYEQYF. CDR3 coding DNA: TGTGCCAGCAGTGCCCTGACAGGGAGTTACGAGCAGTACTTC. Drawing the rest from reference TRBV28 and TRBJ2-7, the complete variable domain is DVKVTQSSRYLVKRTGEKVFLECVQDMDHENMFWYRQDPGLGLRLIYFSYDVKMKEKGDIPEGYSVSREKKERFSLILESASTNQTSMYLCASSALTGSYEQYFGPGTRLTVT.

This chain uses TRBV6-1 with TRBJ1-1; D gene unclear. Germline CDR1 MNHNS, CDR2 SASEGT. V lost 4 bases and J 4 bases, leaving 13 bases between the germline ends. The CDR3 covers 14 residues. In DNA, the CDR3 is TGTGCCAGCAGTGTCTCTGGGCCGGGCACTGAAGCTTTCTTT. It yields the protein CASSVSGPGTEAFF.

The J gene is TRBJ1-4, the V gene TRBV7-2, with D unclear. V shed 3 bases and J shed 11 bases, with 10 bases lying between them. Per the germline V gene, CDR1 is SGHTA and CDR2 is FQGNSA. This CDR3 is built from 12 residues. The chain's CDR3 is CASSFRSQKLFF. The CDR3 region has the DNA TGTGCCAGCAGCTTTAGGAGTCAGAAACTGTTTTTT.

This clonotype has a count of ten or more. The genes are TRBV5-1 and TRBJ1-4; D ambiguous. The germline V gene has CDR1 SGHRS and CDR2 YFSETQ. The V gene lost 4 bases and the J gene lost 0 bases, with 13 bases spanning the gap. The CDR3 runs to 16 residues. As DNA, the CDR3 is TGCGCCAGCAGCCCGGCCCCGGGGTCAACTAATGAAAAACTGTTTTTT. Encoded protein: CASSPAPGSTNEKLFF.

This clonotype appeared a single time. A much larger clone is a single base away; this may be a read error. The CDR3 sequence: CASSGTGQGAYTF. In DNA form, the CDR3 reads TGTGCCAGCAGTGGGACCGGACAGGGGGCTTACACCTTC. The chain joins TRBV12-3 or TRBV12-4 to TRBJ1-2; 11 bases are shared with TRBD1. The CDR3 runs to 13 residues. J gave up 11 bases and V 5 bases, and 7 bases lay outside the gene matches.

The chain employs TRBV27 and TRBJ1-3, with TRBD1 as a possible D gene (5 bases). Looked up from germline, CDR1 is MNHEY and CDR2 is SMNVEV (reference sequence). V was pared by 7 bases and J by 8 bases, with 21 bases between. This CDR3 is built from 15 residues. CDR3 region: CASTHGLSPGDTIYF. The CDR3 nucleotides are TGTGCCAGCACCCATGGACTATCCCCGGGGGACACCATATATTTT.

This clonotype has only a few counts. The V call is TRBV28, the J call TRBJ1-5, with 12 nucleotides matching TRBD1. Germline V lookup: CDR1 MDHEN, CDR2 SYDVKM. This CDR3 comprises 17 residues. The junction had 7 bases not matched to a gene; V was cut back by 4 bases and J by 3 bases. Here the CDR3 reads CASSSQGTGGYNQPQHF. The CDR3 coding sequence is TGTGCCAGCAGTTCCCAGGGGACAGGGGGCTACAATCAGCCCCAGCATTTT.

In its sample, this clonotype was seen a few times. A single base separates this from a much larger clone, so it may be a read error. J is TRBJ2-7 and V is TRBV28; possible D gene TRBD2, 5 bases. V lost 3 bases and J 2 bases, leaving 8 bases between the germline ends. From germline, CDR1 is MDHEN and CDR2 SYDVKM. The CDR3 is made up of 13 amino acids. The CDR3 DNA reads as TGTGCCAGCAGTTTTTCGGAGGCCTACGAGCAGTACTTC. Encoded protein: CASSFSEAYEQYF.

This clonotype was seen many times. The genes are TRBV28 and TRBJ1-2; perhaps TRBD1 as D (5 bases). V shed 4 bases and J shed 5 bases, with 17 bases lying between them. Germline lookup yields CDR1 MDHEN and CDR2 SYDVKM. The CDR3 consists of 15 residues. CDR3 loop: CASSSRGDPTYGYTF. The CDR3 DNA reads as TGTGCCAGCAGTTCCCGGGGGGACCCTACGTATGGCTACACCTTC.

Many counts were recorded for this clonotype. Here the CDR3 reads CSAGTSSYEQYF. The CDR3 DNA reads as TGCAGTGCTGGCACTAGCTCCTACGAGCAGTACTTC. V and J are TRBV20-1 and TRBJ2-7, with D maybe TRBD2 (5 bases). The CDR3 length is 12 residues. Looked up from germline, CDR1 is DFQATT and CDR2 is SNEGSKA (reference sequence). The V end was cut by 5 bases, the J end by 0 bases, with 8 bases between.

This clonotype was observed at least ten times. The J gene is TRBJ1-2, the V gene TRBV5-1, with D maybe TRBD1 (5 bases). Germline values: CDR1 SGHRS, CDR2 YFSETQ. The CDR3 has 15 amino acids. V lost 4 bases and J 4 bases, leaving 17 bases between the germline ends. The chain's CDR3 is CASSRNQGFFYGYTF. DNA of the CDR3: TGCGCCAGCAGCAGGAACCAGGGATTCTTCTATGGCTACACCTTC.

This clonotype was seen repeatedly, ten times or more. The chain is built from TRBV12-3 or TRBV12-4 and TRBJ1-5, with TRBD1 as a possible D gene (5 bases). V gave up 5 bases and J gave up 4 bases, with 12 bases separating them. The CDR3 extends over 14 amino acids. CDR3 in amino acids: CASSRATANQPQHF. The CDR3 DNA is TGTGCCAGCAGTAGGGCGACAGCAAATCAGCCCCAGCATTTT.

This clonotype was seen ten or more times. The chain is built from TRBV4-3 and TRBJ1-4, with D perhaps matching TRBD1 (5 bases). The germline V and J ends were trimmed by 5 bases and 2 bases, with 15 bases remaining between them. This CDR3 has 16 amino acids. The germline V gene encodes CDR1 LGHNA and CDR2 YSLEER. CDR3 sequence reads: CASSINGEGTNEKLFF. The DNA of the CDR3 is TGCGCCAGCAGCATAAATGGGGAGGGGACTAATGAAAAACTGTTTTTT.

This clonotype was found a few times. The gene calls are TRBV5-1 and TRBJ2-7, with D tentatively TRBD1 (5 bases). The CDR3 has 15 residues. Germline CDR1 SGHRS, CDR2 YFSETQ. Between the trimmed V and J ends, which lost 1 base and 3 bases, there was a span of 14 bases. CDR3 sequence reads: CASSLTGEVVYEQYF. CDR3 DNA: TGCGCCAGCAGCTTGACAGGCGAGGTAGTCTACGAGCAGTACTTC.

About this clonotype itself: Without the conserved terminal phenylalanine or tryptophan, this CDR3 likely stems from a read error. The DNA of the CDR3 is TGCAGCGTTCTGGGGGGGTACCAAGAGACCCAGTACTCC. Amino acid sequence: CSVLGGYQETQYS. The J gene is TRBJ2-5, the V gene TRBV29-1, with 7 nucleotides matching TRBD2. Germline assignment: CDR1 SQVTM and CDR2 ANQGSEA. This CDR3 spans 13 amino acids. Losses at the gene ends were 5 bases for V and 0 bases for J; bases not matched to a gene: 3.

The chain carries TRBV12-3 or TRBV12-4 and TRBJ2-1, with D unresolved. This CDR3 is built from 14 residues. Trimming cost V 5 bases and J 1 base, with 9 bases left between them. CDR3 region: CASSLTPSYNEQFF. CDR3 coding DNA: TGTGCCAGCAGTCTGACTCCTTCCTACAATGAGCAGTTCTTC.

This clonotype has a count of ten or more. J is TRBJ1-5 and V is TRBV27; D is unresolved. Germline CDR1 MNHEY, CDR2 SMNVEV (reference sequence). CDR3 size: 14 residues. Trimming took off 3 bases at V and 0 bases at J, with 6 bases between the two ends. The DNA of the CDR3 is TGTGCCAGCAGTTTTTTCCCTAGCAATCAGCCCCAGCATTTT. The encoded protein is CASSFFPSNQPQHF.

This clonotype showed up many times. The rearrangement uses TRBV12-3 or TRBV12-4 and TRBJ1-2; a possible D gene is TRBD1 (6 bases). V was clipped by 8 bases and J by 1 base, with 14 bases between them. This CDR3 has 14 amino acids. Written as DNA, the CDR3 is TGTGCCAGCGTACCGGGACACCTTAACTATGGCTACACCTTC. It yields the protein CASVPGHLNYGYTF.

In this sample, this clonotype turned up many times. The chain couples TRBV7-8 to TRBJ2-5; TRBD1 matches 9 bases. Trimming took 4 bases from V and 2 from J; bases not matched to a gene: 11. The CDR3 has 17 amino acids. The germline V gene encodes CDR1 SGHVS and CDR2 FQNEAQ. The CDR3 DNA reads as TGTGCCAGCAGCTCCGGACAGGGGAAGGGGTCACAAGAGACCCAGTACTTC. It encodes CASSSGQGKGSQETQYF.

This clonotype has at least ten counts. The rearrangement links TRBV18 to TRBJ2-5; D perhaps matches TRBD2 (6 bases). This CDR3 region has 13 residues. V lost 8 bases to trimming and J lost 1 base, with 11 bases between them. The germline CDR1 and CDR2 sequences are KGHSH and LQKENI. The CDR3 sequence: CASSPGLQETQYF. DNA of the CDR3: TGTGCCAGCAGCCCGGGACTCCAAGAGACCCAGTACTTC.

This clonotype occurred many times. V and J are TRBV27 and TRBJ1-5, with D maybe TRBD1 (6 bases). The CDR3 length is 14 residues. V lost 5 bases and J lost 5, with 13 bases in between. Germline CDR1 is MNHEY and CDR2 is SMNVEV (reference sequence). The DNA of the CDR3 is TGTGCCAGCAGTGTACAGGGAGGACATCAGCCCCAGCATTTT. This gives the protein CASSVQGGHQPQHF.

This clonotype was counted between two and nine times. The chain is built from TRBV4-1 and TRBJ1-5; D not certain. Looked up from germline, CDR1 is MGHRA and CDR2 is YSYEKL. This CDR3 spans 16 amino acids. The V end lost 0 bases, the J end lost 4 bases, and 13 bases lay between the germline ends. The CDR3 protein is CASSQDSRVRNQPQHF. For the CDR3, the DNA is TGCGCCAGCAGCCAAGATAGCCGGGTTAGGAATCAGCCCCAGCATTTT.

There are many counts of this clonotype. The chain combines TRBV20-1 with TRBJ2-7; 10 nucleotides line up with TRBD2. Trimming at V came to 5 bases and at J to 4 bases, leaving 11 bases not matched to a gene. This CDR3 has 15 amino acids. CDR1 is DFQATT, CDR2 SNEGSKA, per germline (reference sequence). CDR3 DNA: TGCAGTGCTGAGGGCCCCAGCGGGAGGGCGTACGAGCAGTACTTC. It yields the protein CSAEGPSGRAYEQYF.

In this sample, this clonotype turned up a few times. The chain couples TRBV6-5 to TRBJ2-2; D could derive from TRBD1 or TRBD2 (5 bases each). Trimming stripped 2 bases from V and 7 bases from J, with 17 bases between. Germline V gene data show CDR1 as MNHEY and CDR2 as SVGAGI. CDR3 length: 16 amino acids. Here the CDR3 reads CASSYNPRERVGELFF. The CDR3 nucleotides read TGTGCCAGCAGTTACAACCCCAGGGAGAGGGTCGGGGAGCTGTTTTTT.

The sample holds a few counts of this clonotype. The J gene is TRBJ2-4, the V gene TRBV19, with TRBD2 matching 7 bases. Trimming took 3 bases from V and 7 from J; bases not matched to a gene: 9. CDR1 is LNHDA, CDR2 SQIVND, per germline (reference sequence). The CDR3 loop spans 15 amino acids. The CDR3 loop reads CASSMAAAGENIQYF. For the CDR3, the DNA is TGTGCCAGTAGTATGGCAGCCGCGGGGGAGAACATTCAGTACTTC.

This clonotype was seen many times. J is TRBJ2-7 and V is TRBV28; tentatively, D is TRBD1 or TRBD2 (5 bases each). V was cut by 8 bases and J by 1 base, with 9 bases left in between. The CDR3 extends over 12 amino acids. Germline V lookup: CDR1 MDHEN, CDR2 SYDVKM. CDR3 loop: CASGDPSYEQYF. CDR3 in DNA: TGTGCCAGCGGGGACCCGTCCTACGAGCAGTACTTC.